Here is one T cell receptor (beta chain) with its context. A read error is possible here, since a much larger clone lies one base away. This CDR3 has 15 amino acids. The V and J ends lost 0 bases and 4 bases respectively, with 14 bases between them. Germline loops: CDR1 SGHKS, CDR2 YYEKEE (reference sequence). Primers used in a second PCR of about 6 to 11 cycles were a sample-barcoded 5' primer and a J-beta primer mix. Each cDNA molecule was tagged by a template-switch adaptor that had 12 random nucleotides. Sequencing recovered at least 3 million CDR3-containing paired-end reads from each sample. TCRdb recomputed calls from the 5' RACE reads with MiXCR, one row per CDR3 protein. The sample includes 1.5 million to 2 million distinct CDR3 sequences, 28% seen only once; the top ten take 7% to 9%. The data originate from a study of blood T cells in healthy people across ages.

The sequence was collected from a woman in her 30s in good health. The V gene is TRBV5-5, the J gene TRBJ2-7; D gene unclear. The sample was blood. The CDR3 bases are TGTGCCAGCAGCTTGGGGCAGGTAACCCTTTACGAGCAGTACTTC. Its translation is CASSLGQVTLYEQYF.